A single sample is the source of the 26 T cell receptor beta chains below, sequenced in a study of technical replicates of blood from a few donors. Profiling relied on immunoSEQ multiplex PCR, and the TCRdb table lists in-frame clones only, not all of them. The sample lists tens of thousands of clones, 92% seen once, with over 0.3% in the top ten. The sample taken for sequencing was T cells isolated from PBMCs. Source of these receptors: a human donor in good health.

The chain recombines TRBV2 with TRBJ1-4; 10 nucleotides line up with TRBD1. The junction had 8 bases not matched to a gene; V was cut back by 3 bases and J by 4 bases. The V gene's germline CDR1 is SNHLY and CDR2 FYNNEI. This CDR3 has 17 residues. In DNA, the CDR3 is TGTGCCAGCAGTGAGGGGGACAGGGGAGCAGATAATGAAAAACTGTTTTTT. Amino acid sequence: CASSEGDRGADNEKLFF.

The genes are TRBV30 and TRBJ1-2, with D uncertain. The length of the CDR3 is 10 residues. CDR1 and CDR2 from the germline V gene are GTSNPN and SVGIG (reference sequence). V gave up 2 bases and J gave up 7 bases, with 5 bases separating them. The CDR3 region is CAWSRAGYTF. The CDR3 DNA reads as TGTGCCTGGAGTCGCGCTGGCTACACCTTC. Together with reference TRBV30 and TRBJ1-2, the CDR3 gives the full variable domain: SQTIHQWPATLVQPVGSPLSLECTVEGTSNPNLYWYRQAAGRGLQLLFYSVGIGQISSEVPQNLSASRPQDRQFILSSKKLLLSDSGFYLCAWSRAGYTFGSGTRLTVV.

The CDR3 region is CASSPGQGREKLFF. CDR3 sequence (DNA): TGTGCCAGCAGCCCGGGACAGGGCCGTGAAAAACTGTTTTTT. The rearrangement joins TRBV5-8 to TRBJ1-4; 9 bases map to TRBD1. CDR1 SGHTS and CDR2 YDEGEE come from the germline V gene. Losses at the gene ends were 4 bases for V and 7 bases for J; bases not matched to a gene: 5. This CDR3 comprises 14 residues. Variable domain in full (rest from reference TRBV5-8 and TRBJ1-4): EAGVTQSPTHLIKTRGQQATLRCSPISGHTSVYWYQQALGLGLQFLLWYDEGEERNRGNFPPRFSGRQFPNYSSELNVNALELEDSALYLCASSPGQGREKLFFGSGTQLSVL.

The DNA for the CDR3 is TGTGCCAGCAGCCTCAGACTAGCGGGAGTGGGTACTGAGCAGTTCTTC. Its translation is CASSLRLAGVGTEQFF. V gene TRBV11-2 combines with J gene TRBJ2-1; 12 positions agree with TRBD2. The CDR3 runs to 16 residues. The germline V gene has CDR1 SGHAT and CDR2 FQNNGV. The trim removed 5 bases at V and 9 bases at J, leaving 11 bases unmatched.

The V gene is TRBV2, the J gene TRBJ1-2; D might be TRBD1 (6 bases). V was pared by 6 bases and J by 7 bases, with 15 bases between. CDR1 is SNHLY and CDR2 is FYNNEI in the germline V gene. CDR3 length equals 13 residues. The CDR3 loop reads CASRQGLGSGYTF. CDR3 nucleotides: TGTGCCAGCAGACAGGGTTTGGGTAGTGGCTACACCTTC.

The chain is built from TRBV28 and TRBJ2-1, with TRBD2 identical over 11 bases. After removal of 5 bases from V and 8 bases from J, the junction contained 17 bases not matched to a gene. The CDR3 spans 18 residues. In germline, CDR1 is MDHEN, CDR2 SYDVKM. The CDR3 DNA reads as TGTGCCAGCAGTCTATTCTCTTGGGGTAGCGGGAGGGTATATGAGCAGTTCTTC. Its protein product is CASSLFSWGSGRVYEQFF.

The J gene is TRBJ1-4, the V gene TRBV19; D is unresolved. Germline CDR1 and CDR2: LNHDA and SQIVND (reference sequence). Deletions cut 1 base from V and 4 bases from J, with 10 bases between. This CDR3 has 15 residues. In DNA form, the CDR3 reads TGTGCCAGTAGTATAGTCGGCCTAGGTAATGAAAAACTGTTTTTT. Translated: CASSIVGLGNEKLFF.

The chain joins TRBV10-3 to TRBJ1-5; D is perhaps TRBD1 (5 bases). The CDR3 sequence is 14 residues long. Germline values: CDR1 ENHRY, CDR2 SYGVKD. Trimming stripped 0 bases from V and 4 bases from J, with 7 bases between. CDR3 sequence (DNA): TGTGCCATCAGTGAGTCTCGGGGGAATCAGCCCCAGCATTTT. Its protein product is CAISESRGNQPQHF.

V usage is TRBV5-6 and J usage is TRBJ2-1, with 8 bases fitting TRBD2. Germline V gene data show CDR1 as SGHDT and CDR2 as YYEEEE. Unmatched junction bases numbered 17, after V lost 0 bases and J lost 6 bases. The CDR3 sequence is 19 residues long. The CDR3 nucleotides read TGTGCCAGCAGCTTGGCCTGGGCGGGAGGCCAGAGTAGCACCAATGAGCAGTTCTTC. Its protein product is CASSLAWAGGQSSTNEQFF.

V usage is TRBV7-2 and J usage is TRBJ1-2, with TRBD1 matching over 8 bases. The CDR3 is 18 residues long. CDR1 and CDR2 from the germline V gene are SGHTA and FQGNSA. The junction had 23 bases not matched to a gene; V was cut back by 3 bases and J by 11 bases. CDR3 nucleotide sequence: TGTGCCAGCAGCTTCATTCGTTTTTACTCCGACAGGGGCGCCAAATACACCTTC. Translation gives CASSFIRFYSDRGAKYTF.

This clone showed up just once. The gene calls are TRBV28 and TRBJ2-7, with D perhaps matching TRBD2 (7 bases). The germline V and J ends were trimmed by 4 bases and 3 bases, with 13 bases remaining between them. CDR1 is MDHEN and CDR2 is SYDVKM in the germline V gene. The CDR3 has 14 amino acids. The chain's CDR3 is CASSYGGAVYEQYF. In nucleotides, the CDR3 is TGTGCCAGCAGTTATGGGGGGGCTGTCTACGAGCAGTACTTC.

The rearrangement links TRBV6-5 to TRBJ2-7, with unresolved D. In germline, CDR1 is MNHEY, CDR2 SVGAGI. The CDR3 runs 12 residues. Between the trimmed V and J ends, which lost 8 bases and 2 bases, there was a span of 10 bases. As DNA, the CDR3 is TGTGCCAGCCTAGATGAGACCTACGAGCAGTACTTC. This encodes CASLDETYEQYF.

The chain joins TRBV29-1 to TRBJ1-1, with a tentative D call TRBD1 (5 bases). The CDR3 has 14 amino acids. The germline V gene encodes CDR1 SQVTM and CDR2 ANQGSEA. V was shortened by 6 bases and J by 0 bases, with 14 bases between the two germline ends. Here the CDR3 reads CSVGGLLMNTEAFF. For the CDR3, the DNA is TGCAGCGTGGGGGGACTTCTGATGAACACTGAAGCTTTCTTT.

This chain uses TRBV9 with TRBJ2-5; 12 nucleotides match TRBD2. The CDR3 sequence is 16 residues long. The V segment lost 4 bases and the J segment 2 bases; nucleotides outside the gene matches: 6. Germline V gives CDR1 SGDLS, CDR2 YYNGEE. Here the CDR3 reads CASSPTSGRYQETQYF. CDR3 nucleotides: TGTGCCAGCAGCCCGACTAGCGGGAGATATCAAGAGACCCAGTACTTC.

The genes are TRBV7-3 and TRBJ2-1; 8 bases are shared with TRBD2. The junction had 11 bases not matched to a gene; V was cut back by 5 bases and J by 5 bases. CDR3 length: 16 residues. The germline gives CDR1 SGHTA, CDR2 FQGTGA. CDR3 protein: CASSPSFLAGNNEQFF. The CDR3 DNA is TGTGCCAGCAGCCCCTCTTTTTTAGCGGGGAACAATGAGCAGTTCTTC.

The chain links TRBV6-4 to TRBJ2-7, with D tentatively TRBD2 (6 bases). This CDR3 has 14 amino acids. Germline CDR1 and CDR2: MRHNA and SNTAGT. V was trimmed by 4 bases and J by 2 bases, leaving 12 bases between them. The CDR3 DNA reads as TGTGCCAGCAGTGCCCGGGGGAGCACCTACGAGCAGTACTTC. Encoded protein: CASSARGSTYEQYF.

DNA for the CDR3: TGTGCCAGCAGCCAAGATGGGGGGACTAGCGGGACTAATACAGATACGCAGTATTTT. Protein sequence: CASSQDGGTSGTNTDTQYF. The chain employs TRBV4-2 and TRBJ2-3, with 13 nucleotides matching TRBD2. The germline gives CDR1 LGHNA, CDR2 YNFKEQ. The length of the CDR3 is 19 residues. The V gene end was trimmed by 0 bases and the J gene end by 3 bases; junction bases not matched to a gene: 9.

This clone is a singleton in its sample. The V and J genes are TRBV29-1 and TRBJ1-2; D unclear. This CDR3 has 10 amino acids. Trimming took off 6 bases at V and 8 bases at J, with 10 bases between the two ends. Germline-derived CDR1 and CDR2 are SQVTM and ANQGSEA. CDR3 residues: CSVGEWGYTF. Written as DNA, the CDR3 is TGCAGCGTCGGAGAATGGGGCTACACCTTC. Full variable domain (missing parts from reference TRBV29-1 and TRBJ1-2): SAVISQKPSRDICQRGTSLTIQCQVDSQVTMMFWYRQQPGQSLTLIATANQGSEATYESGFVIDKFPISRPNLTFSTLTVSNMSPEDSSIYLCSVGEWGYTFGSGTRLTVV.

This chain links TRBV7-3 with TRBJ2-3, with D possibly TRBD2 on 5 matching bases. This CDR3 has 15 amino acids. The V gene lost 2 bases and the J gene lost 4 bases, with 13 bases spanning the gap. Germline loops: CDR1 SGHTA, CDR2 FQGTGA. The CDR3 region is CASSLDFSGADTQYF. In DNA, the CDR3 is TGTGCCAGCAGCTTAGATTTCAGCGGAGCAGATACGCAGTATTTT.

About this clone itself: A junction boundary mismatches the germline segment, possibly from a read error. The chain joins TRBV7-7 to TRBJ2-5, with D uncertain. CDR1 and CDR2 from the germline V gene are SSHAT and FNYEAQ (reference sequence). The CDR3 has 13 residues. The chain's CDR3 is CASSSTSQETQYF. The CDR3 coding sequence is TGTGCTAGCAGCTCTACTTCCCAAGAGACCCAGTACTTC. Looking up the rest from reference TRBV7-7 and TRBJ2-5 gives the full variable domain: GAGVSQSPRYKVTKRGQDVTLRCDPISSHATLYWYQQALGQGPEFLTYFNYEAQPDKSGLPSDRFSAERPEGSISTLTIQRTEQRDSAMYRCASSSTSQETQYFGPGTRLLVL.

The chain joins TRBV9 to TRBJ2-3, with D possibly being TRBD2 (5 bases). Trimming left V 3 bases short and J 1 base short, with 12 bases between. The CDR3 totals 15 residues. The germline CDR1 and CDR2 sequences are SGDLS and YYNGEE. The CDR3 DNA reads TGTGCCAGCAGCGCGGATACGAGGGGCACAGATACGCAGTATTTT. It encodes CASSADTRGTDTQYF.

The chain couples TRBV19 to TRBJ2-7; D gene uncertain. V lost 2 bases to trimming and J lost 0 bases, with 11 bases between them. The CDR3 runs to 15 residues. Germline V CDR1 and CDR2: LNHDA, SQIVND (reference sequence). The chain's CDR3 is CASSISPASSYEQYF. The CDR3 nucleotides read TGTGCCAGTAGTATATCGCCCGCCAGCTCCTACGAGCAGTACTTC.

The sample holds a few counts of this clone. The chain combines TRBV5-1 with TRBJ1-5; 9 bases fit TRBD1. The CDR3 runs 14 residues. Germline V gene data show CDR1 as SGHRS and CDR2 as YFSETQ. With V trimmed by 0 bases and J by 6 bases, 1 base remained unmatched. The CDR3 nucleotides read TGCGCCAGCAGCTTGGAGACAGGGGGTCAGCCCCAGCATTTT. Translated: CASSLETGGQPQHF.

This rearrangement joins TRBV4-1 to TRBJ2-3; D may be TRBD2 (5 bases). The CDR3 is 14 residues long. Trimming shortened V by 4 bases and J by 1 base, and 9 bases separated the two germline ends. Germline CDR1 reads MGHRA; CDR2 reads YSYEKL. The CDR3 protein is CASSRGSGTDTQYF. The CDR3 bases are TGCGCCAGCAGCCGAGGTAGCGGCACAGATACGCAGTATTTT.

The chain recombines TRBV11-3 with TRBJ2-1; tentatively, D is TRBD2 (5 bases). Germline V lookup: CDR1 SGHNT, CDR2 YENEEA. CDR3 size: 13 residues. The germline V and J ends were trimmed by 10 bases and 0 bases, with 10 bases remaining between them. CDR3 sequence: CATLDDSYNEQFF. In DNA form, the CDR3 reads TGTGCCACACTAGACGACTCCTACAATGAGCAGTTCTTC.

The chain employs TRBV6-1 and TRBJ2-2, with 10 bases lining up with TRBD1. The junction had 13 bases not matched to a gene; V was cut back by 1 base and J by 5 bases. The CDR3 consists of 19 residues. CDR1 MNHNS and CDR2 SASEGT come from the germline V gene. The CDR3 is CASSEEIVWGQGLTGELFF. The CDR3 nucleotides are TGTGCCAGCAGTGAAGAGATTGTCTGGGGACAGGGGCTAACCGGGGAGCTGTTTTTT.